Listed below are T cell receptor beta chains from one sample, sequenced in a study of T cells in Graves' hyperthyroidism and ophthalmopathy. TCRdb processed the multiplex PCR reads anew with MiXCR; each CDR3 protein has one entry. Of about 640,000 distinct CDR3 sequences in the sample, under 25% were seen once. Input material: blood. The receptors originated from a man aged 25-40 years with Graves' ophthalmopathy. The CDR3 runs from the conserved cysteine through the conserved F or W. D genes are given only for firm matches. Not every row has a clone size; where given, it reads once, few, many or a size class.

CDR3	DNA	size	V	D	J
CASSLSPRTGELFF	TGTGCCAGCAGTTTATCCCCCCGAACCGGGGAGCTGTTTTTT	many	TRBV28	.	TRBJ2-2
CASSLSGTSGPTDTQYF	TGTGCCAGCAGTTTGTCCGGGACTAGCGGCCCTACAGATACGCAGTATTTT	many	TRBV28	TRBD2	TRBJ2-3
CASSWLGPTRETQYF	TGTGCCAGCAGTTGGCTCGGACCTACCAGGGAGACCCAGTACTTC	many	TRBV6-1	.	TRBJ2-5
CASSLSARDTQYF	TGCGCCAGCAGCTTGTCGGCACGAGATACGCAGTATTTT	.	TRBV5-1	.	TRBJ2-3
CASSYSAYQPQHF	TGTGCCAGCAGTTACTCTGCATATCAGCCCCAGCATTTT	.	TRBV6-5	.	TRBJ1-5
CASSVLDSSGNTIYF	TGTGCCAGTAGTGTGTTGGACAGCTCTGGAAACACCATATATTTT	.	TRBV19	.	TRBJ1-3
CASRNRVNYGYTF	TGTGCCAGTCGGAACAGGGTTAACTATGGCTACACCTTC	.	TRBV12-3/TRBV12-4	.	TRBJ1-2
CASSQVGLAGEPPETDTQYF	TGTGCCAGCAGCCAAGTGGGACTAGCGGGAGAACCCCCTGAAACAGATACGCAGTATTTT	many	TRBV3-1	TRBD2	TRBJ2-3
CASSPRERPYNEQFF	TGTGCCAGCAGCCCGCGGGAGCGCCCCTACAATGAGCAGTTCTTC	.	TRBV12-3/TRBV12-4	TRBD2	TRBJ2-1
CASSAKGQTYEQYF	TGTGCCAGCTCAGCAAAAGGACAGACCTACGAGCAGTACTTC	.	TRBV18	.	TRBJ2-7
CASSGSPLNIQYF	TGTGCCAGCAGCGGGAGCCCCCTAAACATTCAGTACTTC	few	TRBV6-1	.	TRBJ2-4
CASSQAQSGRELFF	TGTGCCAGCAGCCAAGCCCAAAGCGGGCGGGAGCTGTTTTTT	.	TRBV3-1	.	TRBJ2-2
CASSPSGRGLRNEQFF	TGTGCCAGCAGCCCCAGCGGGAGAGGTCTAAGGAATGAGCAGTTCTTC	.	TRBV13	TRBD2	TRBJ2-1
CASGRGGNEKLFF	TGTGCCAGTGGTAGGGGAGGTAATGAAAAACTGTTTTTT	few	TRBV6-1	.	TRBJ1-4
CSAREEGLAGYNEQFF	TGCAGTGCTAGAGAGGAAGGACTAGCGGGATACAATGAGCAGTTCTTC	few	TRBV20-1	TRBD2	TRBJ2-1
CASSFPSPSYEQYF	TGTGCCAGCAGCTTCCCCAGTCCGTCCTACGAGCAGTACTTC	many	TRBV11-2	.	TRBJ2-7
CASSSSNERDYNEQFF	TGTGCCAGTAGTAGTAGTAATGAGCGGGACTACAATGAGCAGTTCTTC	.	TRBV19	TRBD2	TRBJ2-1
CASSERRTIINNSGANVLTF	TGTGCCAGCAGTGAAAGGCGGACTATAATAAATAACTCTGGGGCCAACGTCCTGACTTTC	.	TRBV2	.	TRBJ2-6
CAWTTPTPFIRATNEKLFF	TGTGCCTGGACTACCCCCACCCCTTTTATCAGGGCAACTAATGAAAAACTGTTTTTT	.	TRBV30	.	TRBJ1-4
CASSSTARNQPQHF	TGTGCCAGCAGTTCGACCGCCCGGAATCAGCCCCAGCATTTT	few	TRBV28	.	TRBJ1-5
CSVWEDDNYGYTF	TGCAGTGTTTGGGAGGACGATAACTATGGCTACACCTTC	many	TRBV20-1	.	TRBJ1-2
CASSPTRGSVNEKLFF	TGTGCCAGCAGCCCGACAAGGGGATCTGTTAATGAAAAACTGTTTTTT	few	TRBV11-2	.	TRBJ1-4
CASSLSLAGDNEQFF	TGTGCCAGCAGTTTATCACTAGCGGGAGACAATGAGCAGTTCTTC	few	TRBV27	TRBD2	TRBJ2-1